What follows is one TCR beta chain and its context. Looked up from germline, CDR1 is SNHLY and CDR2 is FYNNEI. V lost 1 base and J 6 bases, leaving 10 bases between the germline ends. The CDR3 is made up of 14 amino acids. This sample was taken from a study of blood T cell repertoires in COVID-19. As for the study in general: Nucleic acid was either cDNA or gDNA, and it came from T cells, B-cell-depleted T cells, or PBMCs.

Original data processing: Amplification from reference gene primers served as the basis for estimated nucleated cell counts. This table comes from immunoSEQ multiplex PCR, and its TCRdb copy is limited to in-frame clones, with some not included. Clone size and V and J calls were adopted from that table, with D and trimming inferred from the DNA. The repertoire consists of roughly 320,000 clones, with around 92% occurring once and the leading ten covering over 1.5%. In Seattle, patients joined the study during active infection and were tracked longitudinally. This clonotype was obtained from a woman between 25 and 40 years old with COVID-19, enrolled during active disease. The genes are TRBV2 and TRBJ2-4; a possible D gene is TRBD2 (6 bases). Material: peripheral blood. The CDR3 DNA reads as TGTGCCAGCAGTGAAGGGGGTAGCGGAAACATTCAGTACTTC. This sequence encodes CASSEGGSGNIQYF.